Sequencing of this TCR beta chain was carried out in a study of blood T cell repertoires in COVID-19 (dated by TCRdb to the early 2020s). Notes on the research overall: Collaborator samples came from the United States, Italy and Spain and covered acute and convalescent phases of COVID-19. The material from the prospective study consisted of cDNA or gDNA derived from T cells, B-cell-depleted T cells, or PBMCs. Subjects who had been exposed to COVID-19, were actively infected with it, or had recovered from it provided the deeply sampled blood TCRbeta repertoires that made up the dataset. The repertoires were released in a freely available public database meant as a resource for research on the immune response to SARS-CoV-2. The samples were drawn from the first 160 participants of the ongoing ImmuneRACE study and from under 1,500 subjects provided by 6 global collaborators. The sample metadata nearly always contained a de-identified subject ID, COVID-19 status, age in years and sex. HLA class I and class II types, where available, came from metadata supplied by the sample provider rather than from assay-based typing.

The collaborating institutions used their own protocols to collect whole blood in K2EDTA tubes. For TCRbeta analysis, collaborators shipped samples as frozen whole blood, isolated PBMCs, or DNA extracted from either of those sample types. Overall study results and their limits: The quantity of clinical and demographic metadata differed by source and by participant and was supplied without curation.

The CDR3 runs 15 amino acids, cysteine and phenylalanine included. The read is trimmed to its CDR3 DNA, 45 bases read in frame from base 1. Reading the germline V gene gives CDR1 SGHRS and CDR2 YFSETQ. V is pared back by 0 bases and J by 3 bases, with 13 bases lying between the germline termini. Comments on this clone: What this receptor recognizes is not known. No qualities accompany the bases; no much larger clone lies one base away.

TCRbeta CDR3 regions were amplified from genomic DNA using the immunoSEQ Assay, a bias-controlled multiplex PCR. The published analysis was carried out like this. The number of nucleated cells in each sample was estimated from the amplification of reference gene primers within the assay. To quantify the absolute abundance of each unique TCRbeta CDR3 rearrangement, sequence reads were collapsed and filtered. For each sample, productive Simpson clonality was calculated by taking the square root of Simpson's diversity index across productive rearrangements. This is the immuneACCESS table as TCRdb keeps it, with only in-frame sequences that have V and J called. A part of the clones is gone; compared with another copy, unresolved V genes explain less than half, and the rest is unexplained. From that table come the V and J calls and clone size; the DNA was used to work out D and trimming. This sample is represented by around 140,000 clones; roughly four fifths of them were singletons. The ten most abundant clones make up around 15% of the sample.

The chain is encoded by TRBV5-1 joined to TRBJ2-7; TRBD2 could be the D gene, as 6 bases match. Sequencing was performed on peripheral blood. The TCR was taken from a human donor with acute or convalescent COVID-19. The donor label of this sample is uncertain. The CDR3 protein sequence reads: CASSLVAGGYYEQYF. The DNA sequence is TGCGCCAGCAGCTTGGTAGCTGGGGGGTACTACGAGCAGTACTTC.